Listed below are T cell receptor beta chains from one sample, sequenced in a study of control samples from healthy donors and cancer patients. Profiling relied on immunoSEQ multiplex PCR, and the TCRdb table lists in-frame clones only, not all of them. The table has roughly 130,000 clones, roughly 91% seen once. What was sequenced was PBMCs. The receptors were sampled from a man between 45 and 60 years old with head and neck cancer. The CDR3 runs from the conserved cysteine through the conserved F or W. The order of the fields is clone size, D gene, V gene, J gene, CDR3 protein, CDR3 DNA. The D gene is left open where the match is weak. Not every row has a clone size; where given, it reads once, few, many or a size class.

clone_size: -; d_call: TRBD1; v_call: TRBV10-3; j_call: TRBJ2-7; cdr3_aa: CAISPGQGFYEQYF; cdr3_nt: TGTGCCATCAGCCCGGGACAGGGCTTCTACGAGCAGTACTTC
clone_size: -; d_call: -; v_call: TRBV7-2; j_call: TRBJ1-5; cdr3_aa: CASGGGSNQPQHF; cdr3_nt: TGTGCCTCCGGGGGAGGAAGCAATCAGCCCCAGCATTTT
clone_size: -; d_call: -; v_call: TRBV4-2; j_call: TRBJ1-4; cdr3_aa: CASSQDEEKLFF; cdr3_nt: TGTGCCAGCAGCCAAGATGAGGAAAAACTGTTTTTT
clone_size: -; d_call: TRBD1; v_call: TRBV7-7; j_call: TRBJ2-7; cdr3_aa: CASSSGQGGEQYF; cdr3_nt: TGTGCCAGCAGCTCGGGACAGGGGGGCGAGCAGTACTTC
clone_size: -; d_call: -; v_call: TRBV12-3/TRBV12-4; j_call: TRBJ1-1; cdr3_aa: CASSPRVAAEAFF; cdr3_nt: TGTGCCAGCAGTCCGCGAGTTGCCGCTGAAGCTTTCTTT
clone_size: once; d_call: -; v_call: TRBV28; j_call: TRBJ2-7; cdr3_aa: CASTARPTYEQYF; cdr3_nt: TGTGCCAGCACGGCCCGACCTACCTACGAGCAGTACTTC
clone_size: -; d_call: -; v_call: TRBV7-2; j_call: TRBJ2-7; cdr3_aa: CASSVVRGASYEQYF; cdr3_nt: TGTGCCAGCAGCGTAGTCCGAGGGGCCTCCTACGAGCAGTACTTC
clone_size: -; d_call: -; v_call: TRBV7-6; j_call: TRBJ2-7; cdr3_aa: CASSLSALGTARTYEQYF; cdr3_nt: TGTGCCAGCAGCCTTTCCGCTCTCGGGACCGCCAGAACCTACGAGCAGTACTTC
clone_size: -; d_call: TRBD1; v_call: TRBV19; j_call: TRBJ1-5; cdr3_aa: CASRTGQGVHQPQHF; cdr3_nt: TGTGCCAGTAGGACCGGACAGGGCGTTCATCAGCCCCAGCATTTT
clone_size: once; d_call: -; v_call: TRBV6-6; j_call: TRBJ1-1; cdr3_aa: CASMDRGGSTEAFF; cdr3_nt: TGTGCCAGCATGGATCGGGGGGGGAGCACTGAAGCTTTCTTT
clone_size: -; d_call: -; v_call: TRBV28; j_call: TRBJ1-1; cdr3_aa: CASTLKGEAEAFF; cdr3_nt: TGTGCCAGCACCTTAAAGGGGGAGGCTGAAGCTTTCTTT
clone_size: -; d_call: TRBD1; v_call: TRBV6-1; j_call: TRBJ1-6; cdr3_aa: CASSDRTGGNSPLHF; cdr3_nt: TGTGCCAGCAGTGACCGGACAGGAGGGAATTCACCCCTCCACTTT
clone_size: -; d_call: -; v_call: TRBV15; j_call: TRBJ1-1; cdr3_aa: CATSREKQQGSTEAFF; cdr3_nt: TGTGCCACCAGCAGGGAGAAGCAACAGGGATCCACTGAAGCTTTCTTT
clone_size: -; d_call: -; v_call: TRBV9; j_call: TRBJ2-5; cdr3_aa: CASSYREGPGETQYF; cdr3_nt: TGTGCCAGCAGCTATAGGGAAGGGCCGGGAGAGACCCAGTACTTC
clone_size: -; d_call: -; v_call: TRBV18; j_call: TRBJ2-7; cdr3_aa: CASSPLGFEQYF; cdr3_nt: TGTGCCAGCTCACCGTTGGGATTTGAGCAGTACTTC
clone_size: -; d_call: -; v_call: TRBV5-1; j_call: TRBJ2-3; cdr3_aa: CASSLGTSTDTQYF; cdr3_nt: TGCGCCAGCAGCTTGGGTACTAGCACAGATACGCAGTATTTT
clone_size: -; d_call: -; v_call: TRBV2; j_call: TRBJ1-6; cdr3_aa: CASRRANSPLHF; cdr3_nt: TGTGCCAGCAGGAGGGCGAATTCACCCCTCCACTTT
clone_size: -; d_call: -; v_call: TRBV6-1; j_call: TRBJ2-1; cdr3_aa: CASSSSKTGNEQFF; cdr3_nt: TGTGCCAGCAGTTCCTCAAAAACAGGGAATGAGCAGTTCTTC
clone_size: -; d_call: -; v_call: TRBV18; j_call: TRBJ2-5; cdr3_aa: CASSPGQRETQYF; cdr3_nt: TGTGCCAGCTCACCAGGCCAAAGGGAGACCCAGTACTTC
clone_size: few; d_call: -; v_call: TRBV11-2; j_call: TRBJ2-7; cdr3_aa: CASNPFSSYEQYF; cdr3_nt: TGTGCCAGCAACCCATTCTCCTCCTACGAGCAGTACTTC
clone_size: -; d_call: -; v_call: TRBV29-1; j_call: TRBJ2-1; cdr3_aa: CSVALQGAEQFF; cdr3_nt: TGCAGCGTTGCGCTACAGGGTGCAGAGCAGTTCTTC
clone_size: -; d_call: TRBD2; v_call: TRBV19; j_call: TRBJ2-1; cdr3_aa: CASSIDRGGARNEQFF; cdr3_nt: TGTGCCAGTAGTATAGATCGCGGGGGGGCCCGGAATGAGCAGTTCTTC
clone_size: -; d_call: -; v_call: TRBV18; j_call: TRBJ2-7; cdr3_aa: CASSPSRGATYEQYF; cdr3_nt: TGTGCCAGCTCACCCTCCCGGGGAGCTACCTACGAGCAGTACTTC
clone_size: -; d_call: -; v_call: TRBV30; j_call: TRBJ1-1; cdr3_aa: CAWSVWGGTEAFF; cdr3_nt: TGTGCCTGGAGTGTATGGGGGGGCACTGAAGCTTTCTTT
clone_size: once; d_call: -; v_call: TRBV7-9; j_call: TRBJ1-1; cdr3_aa: CASSLSEAFF; cdr3_nt: TGTGCCAGCAGCTTAAGTGAAGCTTTCTTT
clone_size: -; d_call: TRBD1; v_call: TRBV27; j_call: TRBJ2-1; cdr3_aa: CASSQTGTGFYNEQFF; cdr3_nt: TGTGCCAGCAGCCAAACCGGGACAGGGTTTTACAATGAGCAGTTCTTC
clone_size: -; d_call: TRBD2; v_call: TRBV27; j_call: TRBJ2-3; cdr3_aa: CASSPPPRLAGNTQYF; cdr3_nt: TGTGCCAGCAGTCCCCCGCCTCGACTAGCGGGGAATACGCAGTATTTT
clone_size: -; d_call: -; v_call: TRBV6-5; j_call: TRBJ2-1; cdr3_aa: CASIKDGGPANEQFF; cdr3_nt: TGTGCCAGCATTAAAGACGGGGGCCCGGCGAATGAGCAGTTCTTC
clone_size: -; d_call: TRBD2; v_call: TRBV5-5; j_call: TRBJ2-7; cdr3_aa: CASSLAGGSSYEQYF; cdr3_nt: TGTGCCAGCAGCTTGGCCGGGGGGAGCTCCTACGAGCAGTACTTC
clone_size: -; d_call: -; v_call: TRBV7-2; j_call: TRBJ1-2; cdr3_aa: CASSPPPPYGYTF; cdr3_nt: TGTGCCAGCAGCCCCCCGCCTCCTTATGGCTACACCTTC
clone_size: -; d_call: -; v_call: TRBV5-5; j_call: TRBJ2-5; cdr3_aa: CASSGIGRATQYF; cdr3_nt: TGTGCCAGCAGCGGTATCGGACGGGCGACCCAGTACTTC
clone_size: -; d_call: TRBD1; v_call: TRBV6-5; j_call: TRBJ1-2; cdr3_aa: CASSYSRTGNYGYTF; cdr3_nt: TGTGCCAGCAGTTACTCCCGGACAGGGAACTATGGCTACACCTTC
clone_size: -; d_call: -; v_call: TRBV7-9; j_call: TRBJ2-5; cdr3_aa: CASSLAGFTETQYF; cdr3_nt: TGTGCCAGCAGCTTAGCCGGGTTTACGGAGACCCAGTACTTC
clone_size: -; d_call: -; v_call: TRBV4-2; j_call: TRBJ2-2; cdr3_aa: CASSQEGLAGELFF; cdr3_nt: TGTGCCAGCAGCCAAGAAGGGCTAGCTGGGGAGCTGTTTTTT
clone_size: -; d_call: -; v_call: TRBV7-9; j_call: TRBJ2-7; cdr3_aa: CASSQGGLREQYF; cdr3_nt: TGTGCCAGCAGCCAGGGGGGGCTGCGCGAGCAGTACTTC
clone_size: few; d_call: -; v_call: TRBV7-9; j_call: TRBJ1-6; cdr3_aa: CASSSEGRAPLHF; cdr3_nt: TGTGCCAGCAGCTCGGAGGGTAGGGCACCCCTCCACTTT
clone_size: -; d_call: -; v_call: TRBV15; j_call: TRBJ2-1; cdr3_aa: CATSRDKGHEQFF; cdr3_nt: TGTGCCACCAGCAGAGATAAGGGACATGAGCAGTTCTTC
clone_size: -; d_call: -; v_call: TRBV7-6; j_call: TRBJ2-6; cdr3_aa: CASSFPGRESSGANVLTF; cdr3_nt: TGTGCCAGCAGCTTTCCCGGTCGGGAGAGCTCTGGGGCCAACGTCCTGACTTTC
clone_size: -; d_call: TRBD1; v_call: TRBV12-3/TRBV12-4; j_call: TRBJ1-1; cdr3_aa: CASRTGPIEAFF; cdr3_nt: TGTGCCAGCAGGACAGGGCCTATTGAAGCTTTCTTT
clone_size: -; d_call: TRBD1; v_call: TRBV9; j_call: TRBJ2-3; cdr3_aa: CASSPGDRGFSDTQYF; cdr3_nt: TGTGCCAGCAGCCCCGGGGACAGGGGGTTTTCAGATACGCAGTATTTT
clone_size: -; d_call: TRBD2; v_call: TRBV5-4; j_call: TRBJ2-7; cdr3_aa: CASGRPGLGRIGHEQYF; cdr3_nt: TGTGCCAGCGGCCGCCCGGGACTAGGCAGAATTGGTCACGAGCAGTACTTC
clone_size: -; d_call: -; v_call: TRBV6-5; j_call: TRBJ1-3; cdr3_aa: CASSRSGTKSDTIYF; cdr3_nt: TGTGCCAGCAGTAGATCCGGGACCAAGTCGGACACCATATATTTT
clone_size: few; d_call: TRBD1; v_call: TRBV7-8; j_call: TRBJ2-2; cdr3_aa: CADRDGAGELFF; cdr3_nt: TGTGCCGACAGGGATGGGGCCGGGGAGCTGTTTTTT
clone_size: -; d_call: -; v_call: TRBV5-4; j_call: TRBJ1-2; cdr3_aa: CASSLAAYYGYTF; cdr3_nt: TGTGCCAGCAGCTTGGCAGCTTACTATGGCTACACCTTC
clone_size: -; d_call: -; v_call: TRBV18; j_call: TRBJ1-1; cdr3_aa: CASSPGTGTEAFF; cdr3_nt: TGTGCCAGCTCACCAGGGACGGGAACTGAAGCTTTCTTT
clone_size: -; d_call: -; v_call: TRBV23-1; j_call: TRBJ1-3; cdr3_aa: CASSLPDSNTTGNTIYF; cdr3_nt: TGCGCCAGCAGTCTCCCAGACAGTAACACCACTGGAAACACCATATATTTT
clone_size: -; d_call: -; v_call: TRBV3-1/TRBV3-2; j_call: TRBJ1-2; cdr3_aa: CASSQGLLGSNGYTF; cdr3_nt: TGTGCCAGCAGCCAAGGGCTTCTAGGATCGAATGGCTACACCTTC
clone_size: -; d_call: -; v_call: TRBV6-2/TRBV6-3; j_call: TRBJ1-5; cdr3_aa: CASSYFGTAGQPQHF; cdr3_nt: TGTGCCAGCAGTTACTTCGGGACGGCGGGCCAGCCCCAGCATTTT
clone_size: -; d_call: -; v_call: TRBV14; j_call: TRBJ1-2; cdr3_aa: CASSPLGDNYGYTF; cdr3_nt: TGTGCCAGCAGCCCCCTGGGAGACAACTATGGCTACACCTTC
clone_size: -; d_call: TRBD2; v_call: TRBV6-4; j_call: TRBJ2-1; cdr3_aa: CASSDYSGGVNEQFF; cdr3_nt: TGTGCCAGCAGTGACTATAGCGGGGGAGTGAATGAGCAGTTCTTC